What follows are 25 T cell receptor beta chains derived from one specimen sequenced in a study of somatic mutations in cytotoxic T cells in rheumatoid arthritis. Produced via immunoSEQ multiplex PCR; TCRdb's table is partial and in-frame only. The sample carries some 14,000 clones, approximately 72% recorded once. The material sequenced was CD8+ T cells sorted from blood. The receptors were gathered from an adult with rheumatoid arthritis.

CDR3 sequence: CASSQLAGLYEQYF. CDR3 DNA: TGCGCCAGCAGCCAACTAGCTGGCCTCTACGAGCAGTACTTC. The rearrangement joins TRBV4-1 to TRBJ2-7; D perhaps matches TRBD2 (5 bases). The CDR3 totals 14 residues. Trimming took 2 bases from V and 3 from J, leaving 11 bases between them. Germline assignment: CDR1 MGHRA and CDR2 YSYEKL.

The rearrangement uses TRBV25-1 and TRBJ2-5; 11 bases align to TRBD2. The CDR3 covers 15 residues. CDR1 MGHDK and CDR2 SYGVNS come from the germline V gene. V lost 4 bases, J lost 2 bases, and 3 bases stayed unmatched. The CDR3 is CASSARTSGQETQYF. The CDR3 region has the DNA TGTGCCAGCAGTGCCAGGACTAGCGGGCAAGAGACCCAGTACTTC.

CDR3 in amino acids: CASSPGTFQGYTF. DNA for the CDR3: TGTGCCAGCAGCCCCGGGACATTTCAGGGCTACACCTTC. This chain links TRBV14 with TRBJ1-2, with D possibly being TRBD1 (6 bases). This CDR3 has 13 residues. Germline loops: CDR1 SGHDN, CDR2 FVKESK. Between the trimmed V and J ends, which lost 4 bases and 8 bases, there was a span of 14 bases. Complete variable domain (other parts from reference TRBV14 and TRBJ1-2): EAGVTQFPSHSVIEKGQTVTLRCDPISGHDNLYWYRRVMGKEIKFLLHFVKESKQDESGMPNNRFLAERTGGTYSTLKVQPAELEDSGVYFCASSPGTFQGYTFGSGTRLTVV.

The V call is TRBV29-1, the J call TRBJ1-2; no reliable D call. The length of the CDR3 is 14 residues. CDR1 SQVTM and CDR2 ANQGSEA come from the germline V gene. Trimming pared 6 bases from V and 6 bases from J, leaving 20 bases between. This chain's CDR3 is CSVTPLRRRDGYTF. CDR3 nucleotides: TGCAGCGTCACCCCCCTCAGACGTAGAGATGGCTACACCTTC.

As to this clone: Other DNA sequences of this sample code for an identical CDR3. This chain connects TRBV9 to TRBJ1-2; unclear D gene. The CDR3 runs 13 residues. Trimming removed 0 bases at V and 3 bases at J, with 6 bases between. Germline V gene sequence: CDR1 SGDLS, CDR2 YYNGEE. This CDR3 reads CASSVDGYYGYTF. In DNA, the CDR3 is TGTGCCAGCAGCGTAGATGGATACTATGGCTACACCTTC.

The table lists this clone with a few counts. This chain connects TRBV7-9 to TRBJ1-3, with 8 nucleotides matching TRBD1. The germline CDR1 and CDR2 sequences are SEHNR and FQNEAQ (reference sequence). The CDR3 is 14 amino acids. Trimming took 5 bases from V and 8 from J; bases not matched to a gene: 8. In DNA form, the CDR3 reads TGTGCCAGCAGCCCCAGGACAGGGTGGCACACCATATATTTT. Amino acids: CASSPRTGWHTIYF.

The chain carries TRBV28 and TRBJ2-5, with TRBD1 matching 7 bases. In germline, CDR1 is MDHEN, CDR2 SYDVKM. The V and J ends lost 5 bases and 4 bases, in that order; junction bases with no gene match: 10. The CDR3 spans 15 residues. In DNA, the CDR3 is TGTGCCAGCAGTCAAACAGGGGTTAGAGGAGAGACCCAGTACTTC. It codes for CASSQTGVRGETQYF.

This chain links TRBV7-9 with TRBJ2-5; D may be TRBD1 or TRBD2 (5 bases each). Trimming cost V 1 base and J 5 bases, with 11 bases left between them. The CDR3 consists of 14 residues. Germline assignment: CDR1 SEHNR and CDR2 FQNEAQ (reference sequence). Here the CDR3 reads CASSLVGRDETQYF. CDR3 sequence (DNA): TGTGCCAGCAGCTTAGTGGGCAGGGACGAGACCCAGTACTTC.

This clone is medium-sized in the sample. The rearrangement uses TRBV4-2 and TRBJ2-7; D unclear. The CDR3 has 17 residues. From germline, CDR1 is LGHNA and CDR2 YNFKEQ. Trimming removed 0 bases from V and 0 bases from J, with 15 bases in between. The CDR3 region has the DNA TGTGCCAGCAGCCAAGATGTTTACGGCGCTACCTCCTACGAGCAGTACTTC. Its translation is CASSQDVYGATSYEQYF.

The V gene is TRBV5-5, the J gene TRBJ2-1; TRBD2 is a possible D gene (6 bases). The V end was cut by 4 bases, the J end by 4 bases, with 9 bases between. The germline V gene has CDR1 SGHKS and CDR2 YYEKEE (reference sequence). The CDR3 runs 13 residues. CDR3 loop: CASSPGGYNEQFF. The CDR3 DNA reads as TGTGCCAGCAGCCCCGGGGGATACAATGAGCAGTTCTTC.

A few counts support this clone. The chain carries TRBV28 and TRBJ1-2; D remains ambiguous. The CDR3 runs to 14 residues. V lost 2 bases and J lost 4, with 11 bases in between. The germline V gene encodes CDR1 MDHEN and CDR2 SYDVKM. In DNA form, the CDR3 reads TGTGCCAGCAGTTTACAGTCGAGCTTCTATGGCTACACCTTC. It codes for CASSLQSSFYGYTF.

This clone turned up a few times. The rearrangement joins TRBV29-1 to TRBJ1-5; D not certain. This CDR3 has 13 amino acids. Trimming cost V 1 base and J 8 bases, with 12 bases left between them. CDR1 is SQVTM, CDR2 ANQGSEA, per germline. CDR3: CSVEGGEGKPQHF. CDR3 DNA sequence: TGCAGCGTTGAAGGAGGCGAAGGAAAGCCCCAGCATTTT.

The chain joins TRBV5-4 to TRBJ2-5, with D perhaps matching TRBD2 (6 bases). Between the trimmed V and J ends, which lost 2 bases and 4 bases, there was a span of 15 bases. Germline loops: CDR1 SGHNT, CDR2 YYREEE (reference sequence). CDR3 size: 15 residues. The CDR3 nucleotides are TGTGCCAGCAGCTTTACGGGGGACCAATTAGAGACCCAGTACTTC. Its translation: CASSFTGDQLETQYF.

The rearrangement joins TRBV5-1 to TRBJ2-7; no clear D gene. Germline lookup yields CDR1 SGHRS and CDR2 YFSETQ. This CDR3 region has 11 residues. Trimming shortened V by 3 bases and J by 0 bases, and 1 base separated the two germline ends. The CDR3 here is CASSYSYEQYF. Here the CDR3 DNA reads TGCGCCAGCAGCTACTCCTACGAGCAGTACTTC.

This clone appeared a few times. The CDR3: CASSFSGQMAEAFF. As DNA, the CDR3 is TGTGCCAGCAGCTTCAGTGGACAGATGGCTGAAGCTTTCTTT. The gene calls are TRBV13 and TRBJ1-1; D is perhaps TRBD1 (6 bases). CDR1 and CDR2 from the germline V gene are PRHDT and FYEKMQ (reference sequence). With 3 bases removed from V and 6 bases from J, the gap between germline ends came to 14 bases. This CDR3 has 14 residues.

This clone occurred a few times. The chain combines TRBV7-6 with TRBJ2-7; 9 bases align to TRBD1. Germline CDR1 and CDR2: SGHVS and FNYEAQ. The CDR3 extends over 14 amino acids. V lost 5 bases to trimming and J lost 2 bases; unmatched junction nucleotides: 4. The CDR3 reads CASSPGQGTYEQYF. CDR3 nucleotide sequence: TGTGCCAGCAGCCCGGGACAGGGAACCTACGAGCAGTACTTC.

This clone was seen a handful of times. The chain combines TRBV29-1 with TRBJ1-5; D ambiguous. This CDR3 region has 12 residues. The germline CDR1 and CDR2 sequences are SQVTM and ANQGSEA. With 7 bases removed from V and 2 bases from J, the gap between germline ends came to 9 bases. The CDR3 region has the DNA TGCAGCGCTCGGGAGGGCAATCAGCCCCAGCATTTT. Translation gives CSAREGNQPQHF.

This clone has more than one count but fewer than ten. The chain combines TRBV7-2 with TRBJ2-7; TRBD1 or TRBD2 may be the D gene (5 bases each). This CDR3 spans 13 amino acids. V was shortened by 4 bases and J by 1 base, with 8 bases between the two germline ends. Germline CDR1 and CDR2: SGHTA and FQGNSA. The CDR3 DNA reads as TGTGCCAGCAGCTCCGGGACGTCCTACGAGCAGTACTTC. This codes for CASSSGTSYEQYF.

The CDR3 coding sequence is TGCAGCGCAAGACAGGGTTCACCTGAAGCTTTCTTT. Protein: CSARQGSPEAFF. The chain couples TRBV29-1 to TRBJ1-1, with 7 bases fitting TRBD1. The germline CDR1 and CDR2 sequences are SQVTM and ANQGSEA. The CDR3 totals 12 residues. V trimming: 7 bases; J trimming: 6 bases; junction bases outside the gene matches: 8.

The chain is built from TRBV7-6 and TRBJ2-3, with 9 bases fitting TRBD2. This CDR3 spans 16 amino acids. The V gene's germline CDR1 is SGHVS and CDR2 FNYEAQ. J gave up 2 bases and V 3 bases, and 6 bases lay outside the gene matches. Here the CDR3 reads CASSFQAGGLTDTQYF. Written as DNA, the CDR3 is TGTGCCAGCAGCTTCCAAGCGGGGGGCCTCACAGATACGCAGTATTTT.

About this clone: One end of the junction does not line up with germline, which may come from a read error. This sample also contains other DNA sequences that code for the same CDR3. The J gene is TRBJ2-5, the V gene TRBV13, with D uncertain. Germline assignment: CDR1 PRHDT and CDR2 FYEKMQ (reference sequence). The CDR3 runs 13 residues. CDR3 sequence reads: CASSHGSRGTQYF. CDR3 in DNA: TGCGCCAGCAGCCATGGGTCACGCGGGACCCAGTACTTC.

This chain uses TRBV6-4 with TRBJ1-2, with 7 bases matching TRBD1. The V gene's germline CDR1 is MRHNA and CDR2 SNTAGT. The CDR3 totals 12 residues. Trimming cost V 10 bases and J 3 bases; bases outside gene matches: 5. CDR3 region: CATEGADYGYTF. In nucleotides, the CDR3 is TGTGCCACAGAGGGGGCTGACTATGGCTACACCTTC.

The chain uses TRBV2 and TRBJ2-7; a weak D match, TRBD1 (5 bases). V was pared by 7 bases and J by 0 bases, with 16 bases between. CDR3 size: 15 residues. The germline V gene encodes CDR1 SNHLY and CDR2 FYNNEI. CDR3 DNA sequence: TGTGCCAGCATGTGGAACAGGTTCTCCTCCTACGAGCAGTACTTC. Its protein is CASMWNRFSSYEQYF.

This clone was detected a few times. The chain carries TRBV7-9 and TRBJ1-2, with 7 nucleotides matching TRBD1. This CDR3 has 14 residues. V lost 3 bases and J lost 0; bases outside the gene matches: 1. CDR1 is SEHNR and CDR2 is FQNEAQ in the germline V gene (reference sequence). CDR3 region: CASSFQGANYGYTF. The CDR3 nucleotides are TGTGCCAGCAGCTTTCAGGGGGCTAACTATGGCTACACCTTC.

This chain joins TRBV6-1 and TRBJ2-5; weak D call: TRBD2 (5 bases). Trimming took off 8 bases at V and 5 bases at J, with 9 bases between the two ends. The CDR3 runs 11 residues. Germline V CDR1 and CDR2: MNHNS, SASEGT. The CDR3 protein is CASGLGETQYF. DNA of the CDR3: TGTGCCAGCGGACTCGGGGAGACCCAGTACTTC.